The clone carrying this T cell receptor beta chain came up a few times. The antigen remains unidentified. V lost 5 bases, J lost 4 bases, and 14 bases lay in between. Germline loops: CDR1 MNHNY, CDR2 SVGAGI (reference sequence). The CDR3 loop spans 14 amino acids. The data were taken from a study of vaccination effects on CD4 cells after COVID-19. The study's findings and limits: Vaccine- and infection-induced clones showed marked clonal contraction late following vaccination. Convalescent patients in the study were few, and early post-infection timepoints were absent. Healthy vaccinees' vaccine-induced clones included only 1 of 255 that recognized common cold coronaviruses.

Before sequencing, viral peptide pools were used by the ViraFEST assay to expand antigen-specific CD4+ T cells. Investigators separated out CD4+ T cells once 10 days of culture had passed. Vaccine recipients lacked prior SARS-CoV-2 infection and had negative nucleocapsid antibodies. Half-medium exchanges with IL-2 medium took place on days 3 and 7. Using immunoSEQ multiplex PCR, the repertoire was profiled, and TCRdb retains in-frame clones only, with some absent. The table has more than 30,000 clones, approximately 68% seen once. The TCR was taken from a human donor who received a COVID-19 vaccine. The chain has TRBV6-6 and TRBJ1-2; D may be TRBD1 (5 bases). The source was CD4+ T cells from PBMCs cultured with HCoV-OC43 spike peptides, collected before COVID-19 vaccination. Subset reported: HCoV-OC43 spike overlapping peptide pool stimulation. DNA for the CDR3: TGTGCCAGCAGTAAAGCCGGGGCCTCCTATGGCTACACCTTC. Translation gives CASSKAGASYGYTF.